A single T cell receptor (beta chain) is shown here with its context. The antigen remains unidentified. At one end the junction does not follow the germline gene, possibly because of a read error. Sequencing used immunoSEQ multiplex PCR; TCRdb keeps in-frame clones, though not all of them. The data hold approximately 110,000 clones, with roughly 93% observed a single time. The data are from a study of cytomegalovirus exposure and HLA in healthy donors. Looking at the study overall: The 110 or so validation repertoires used the same platform as the 666 first-cohort repertoires, a later analysis reported.

This CDR3 is 16 amino acids long. Germline V gives CDR1 LGHNA, CDR2 YNFKEQ. Study-wide results and limits: There were 150 to 200 TCR beta chains listed as cytomegalovirus-associated.

This TCR came from a woman aged 18-29 years in good health and CMV-seronegative. This chain links TRBV4-2 with TRBJ2-7, with 9 bases matching TRBD2. The sequencing sample was made of PBMCs. CDR3 nucleotides: TGTGCCAGCAGCCAAGGACACGGGACTAGCTCCCACGAGCAGTACTTC. It codes for CASSQGHGTSSHEQYF.